The source of this T cell receptor beta chain is a study of immune characterization of retroperitoneal liposarcoma. From the PCR reads, TCRdb called clonotypes with MiXCR, one entry per CDR3 protein. The sample yields some 10,000 distinct CDR3 sequences, 27% seen once. By sample fraction, this clonotype is medium-sized (0.01 to 0.1%). Germline assignment: CDR1 SGHTA and CDR2 FQGNSA. The CDR3 totals 15 residues. V is TRBV7-2 and J is TRBJ2-1; D remains ambiguous. The DNA end is more similar to TRBJ2-7, so the J call may be wrong. The clonotype comes from a female donor with retroperitoneal liposarcoma. The specimen sequenced was tumor tissue. CDR3 sequence reads: CASSLDPGSFSEQYF. CDR3 DNA: TGTGCCAGCAGCTTAGACCCGGGTAGCTTCAGCGAGCAGTACTTC.